The text below deals with one T cell receptor beta chain. This clone occurred once. Its antigen has not been determined. Qualities for individual bases were not recorded, and no much larger clone is one base off. This specimen belongs to a study of control samples from healthy donors and cancer patients (dated by TCRdb to 2018 to 2020). The library was produced with the immunoSEQ multiplex PCR assay. TCRdb retrieved this table from immuneACCESS and kept in-frame rearrangements only. Not all clones are present; in checked studies, unresolved V genes account for under half, and no reason is known for the remainder. The sample table records 150,000 or so clones; 93% of these occur just once. Roughly 6.2% of the sample is taken by the ten largest. Per the germline V gene, KGHSH is the CDR1 and LQKENI is the CDR2. The V end loses 6 bases and the J end loses 0 bases, and a stretch of 14 bases separates them. Including cysteine and phenylalanine, the CDR3 has 15 amino acids. Only the CDR3 portion is preserved as DNA: 45 bases, with reading frame beginning at the first base.

Rearrangement joined TRBV18 to TRBJ1-1, with a weak D call of TRBD1 (5 bases match). Sample: blood. This TCR was recovered from a man between 18 and 35 years old in good health. CDR3 reads: CASSRDGAMNTEAFF. The nucleotides are TGTGCCAGCTCGAGGGACGGAGCCATGAACACTGAAGCTTTCTTT. Here the CDR3 is joined to the reference TRBV18 and TRBJ1-1 genes, and the full variable domain is: NAGVMQNPRHLVRRRGQEARLRCSPMKGHSHVYWYRQLPEEGLKFMVYLQKENIIDESGMPKERFSAEFPKEGPSILRIQQVVRGDSAAYFCASSRDGAMNTEAFFGQGTRLTVV.